This T cell receptor (beta chain) is from a study of breast tumors, draining lymph nodes, adjacent tissues. This clonotype was seen many times. The antigen is not known. TCRdb itself ran the multiplex PCR reads through MiXCR, one entry per CDR3 protein. The sample records 100,000 to 150,000 distinct CDR3 sequences, around 20% being singletons. Germline V gene sequence: CDR1 LGHNA, CDR2 YNFKEQ. This CDR3 has 15 residues. Between the trimmed V and J ends, which lost 0 bases and 9 bases, there was a span of 15 bases. Samples came from axillary lymph nodes draining the breast cancer. Overall study results and limits: That most tumor T cells come from lymph nodes remained unproven. Tumors had less TCR diversity than lymph nodes, more than nontumor tissue. Luminal-like breast cancer showed significantly greater tumor-nontumor repertoire similarity than basal-like breast cancer did. Findings are consistent with lymph node origin and intratumoral expansion of most tumor T cells.

Sequenced material: axillary lymph node tissue. This chain connects TRBV4-2 to TRBJ2-1; maybe TRBD2 (6 bases). This clonotype was sampled from a female donor with breast cancer. Some clones in this sample may be carry-over from other donors' samples. CDR3 residues: CASSQDLPSASEQFF. CDR3 DNA: TGTGCCAGCAGCCAAGATCTGCCTAGCGCTAGTGAGCAGTTCTTC.